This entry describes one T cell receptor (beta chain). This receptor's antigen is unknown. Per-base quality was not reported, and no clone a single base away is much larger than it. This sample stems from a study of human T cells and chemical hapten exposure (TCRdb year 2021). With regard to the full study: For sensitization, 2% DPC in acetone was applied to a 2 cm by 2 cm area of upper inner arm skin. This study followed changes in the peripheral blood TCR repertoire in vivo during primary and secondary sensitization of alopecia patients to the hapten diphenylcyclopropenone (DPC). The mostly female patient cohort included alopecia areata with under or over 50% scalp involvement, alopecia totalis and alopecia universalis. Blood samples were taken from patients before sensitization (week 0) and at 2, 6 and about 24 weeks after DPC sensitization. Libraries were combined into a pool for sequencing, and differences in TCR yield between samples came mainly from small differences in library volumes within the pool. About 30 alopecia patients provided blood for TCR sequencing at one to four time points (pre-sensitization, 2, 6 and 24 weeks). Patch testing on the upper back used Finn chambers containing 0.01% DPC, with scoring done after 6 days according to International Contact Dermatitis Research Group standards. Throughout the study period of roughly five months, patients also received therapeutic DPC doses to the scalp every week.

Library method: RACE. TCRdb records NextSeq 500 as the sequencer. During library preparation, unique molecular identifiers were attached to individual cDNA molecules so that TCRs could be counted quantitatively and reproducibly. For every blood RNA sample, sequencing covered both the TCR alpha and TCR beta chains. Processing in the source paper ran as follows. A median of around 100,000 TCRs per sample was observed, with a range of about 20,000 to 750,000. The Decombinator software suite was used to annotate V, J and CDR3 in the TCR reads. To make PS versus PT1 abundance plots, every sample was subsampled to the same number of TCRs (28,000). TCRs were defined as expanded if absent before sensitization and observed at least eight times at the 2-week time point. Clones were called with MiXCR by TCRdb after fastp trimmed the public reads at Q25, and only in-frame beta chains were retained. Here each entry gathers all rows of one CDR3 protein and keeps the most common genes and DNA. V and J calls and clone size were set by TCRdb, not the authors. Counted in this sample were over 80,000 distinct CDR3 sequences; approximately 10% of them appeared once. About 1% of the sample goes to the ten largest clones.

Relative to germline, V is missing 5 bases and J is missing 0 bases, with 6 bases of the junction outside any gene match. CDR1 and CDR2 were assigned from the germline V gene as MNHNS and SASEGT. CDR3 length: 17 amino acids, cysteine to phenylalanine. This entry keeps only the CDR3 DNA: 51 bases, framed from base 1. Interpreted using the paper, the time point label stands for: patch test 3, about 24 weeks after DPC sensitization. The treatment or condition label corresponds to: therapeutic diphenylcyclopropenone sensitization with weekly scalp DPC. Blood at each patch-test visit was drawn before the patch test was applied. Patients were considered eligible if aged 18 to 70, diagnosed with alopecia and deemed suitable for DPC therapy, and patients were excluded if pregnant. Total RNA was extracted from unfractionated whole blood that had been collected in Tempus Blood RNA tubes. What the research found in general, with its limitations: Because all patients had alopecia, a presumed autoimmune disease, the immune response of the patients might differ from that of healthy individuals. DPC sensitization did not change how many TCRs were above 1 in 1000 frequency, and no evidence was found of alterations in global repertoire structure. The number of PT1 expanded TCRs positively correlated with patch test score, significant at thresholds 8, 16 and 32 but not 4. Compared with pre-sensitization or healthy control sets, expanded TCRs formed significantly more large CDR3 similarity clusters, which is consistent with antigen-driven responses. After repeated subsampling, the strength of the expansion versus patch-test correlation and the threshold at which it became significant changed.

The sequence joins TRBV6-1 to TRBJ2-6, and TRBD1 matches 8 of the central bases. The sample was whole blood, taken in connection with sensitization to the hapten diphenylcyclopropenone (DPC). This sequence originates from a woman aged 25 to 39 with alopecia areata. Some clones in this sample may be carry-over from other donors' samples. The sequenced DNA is TGTGCCAGCAGTCAAGGGACAGGCAGCTCTGGGGCCAACGTCCTGACTTTC. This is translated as CASSQGTGSSGANVLTF.